This is a list of T cell receptor beta chains from one sample in a study of shared clonotypes between healthy human individuals. Here immunoSEQ multiplex PCR was the method, and the copy in TCRdb shows in-frame clones only, minus some. The data contain about 340,000 clones, more than 60% of them singletons. The sequencing input was memory CD4+ T cells sorted from blood. These receptors all stem from a young man in good health. The CDR3 runs from the conserved cysteine through the conserved F or W. A D gene is named only where the DNA matches it firmly. The size of a clone is reported for some rows only, either as once, few or many, or as a class for expanded clones.

size,length,V,J,D,CDR3,DNA
many,12,TRBV11-3,TRBJ2-3,NA,CASSLDTDTQYF,TGTGCCAGCAGCTTAGACACAGATACGCAGTATTTT
NA,17,TRBV11-2,TRBJ2-3,NA,CASSPIRGRLSTDTQYF,TGTGCCAGCAGCCCGATTCGTGGCAGACTTAGCACAGATACGCAGTATTTT
NA,19,TRBV5-4,TRBJ2-3,NA,CASSPVRGTNRGGTDTQYF,TGTGCCAGCAGCCCGGTTAGGGGAACAAACCGAGGGGGCACAGATACGCAGTATTTT
once,17,TRBV5-4,TRBJ2-1,NA,CASSLSPGTHQYNEQFF,TGTGCCAGCAGCTTGTCGCCCGGGACTCACCAGTACAATGAGCAGTTCTTC
once,11,TRBV7-8,TRBJ2-3,NA,CASSPQDTQYF,TGTGCCAGCAGCCCGCAAGATACGCAGTATTTT
NA,12,TRBV2,TRBJ2-1,NA,CASSEGHHEQFF,TGTGCCAGCAGTGAAGGCCACCACGAGCAGTTCTTC
NA,14,TRBV10-2,TRBJ2-1,TRBD2,CASIGTSPHNEQFF,TGCGCCAGCATAGGGACTAGCCCGCACAATGAGCAGTTCTTC
few,14,TRBV5-4,TRBJ1-1,NA,CASSLGGADTEAFF,TGTGCCAGCAGCCTTGGGGGCGCCGACACTGAAGCTTTCTTT
many,18,TRBV29-1,TRBJ1-5,TRBD1,CSVESYPTGGKDFQPQHF,TGCAGCGTTGAAAGCTATCCGACAGGGGGCAAGGATTTTCAGCCCCAGCATTTT
NA,13,TRBV10-3,TRBJ2-3,NA,CAISEGYTDTQYF,TGTGCCATCAGTGAAGGGTACACAGATACGCAGTATTTT
NA,15,TRBV28,TRBJ2-1,TRBD2,CASSLGGVSYNEQFF,TGTGCCAGCAGTTTGGGGGGGGTTTCCTACAATGAGCAGTTCTTC
once,14,TRBV2,TRBJ2-4,TRBD1,CASSSTGSVDIQYF,TGTGCCAGCAGTTCGACAGGGTCCGTAGACATTCAGTACTTC
NA,12,TRBV4-3,TRBJ2-1,TRBD2,CASSGLAGEQFF,TGCGCCAGCAGCGGGCTAGCGGGAGAGCAGTTCTTC
NA,13,TRBV29-1,TRBJ1-1,NA,CSVSTDMNTEAFF,TGCAGCGTTTCGACAGACATGAACACTGAAGCTTTCTTT
NA,17,TRBV4-3,TRBJ2-1,TRBD2,CASSPYLASGRDNEQFF,TGCGCCAGCAGCCCTTATCTGGCCAGCGGGAGGGATAATGAGCAGTTCTTC
NA,15,TRBV6-5,TRBJ1-5,NA,CASRDTTGLGQPQHF,TGTGCCAGCAGAGACACCACAGGGTTGGGGCAGCCCCAGCATTTT
NA,15,TRBV6-5,TRBJ2-2,TRBD2,CASIGLAGHTGELFF,TGTGCCAGCATCGGACTAGCGGGACACACCGGGGAGCTGTTTTTT
few,14,TRBV5-4,TRBJ2-1,NA,CASSSTTTNNEQFF,TGTGCCAGCAGCTCGACTACTACCAACAATGAGCAGTTCTTC
NA,15,TRBV2,TRBJ2-1,TRBD2,CASRLADSSYNEQFF,TGTGCCAGCAGACTAGCGGATAGCTCCTACAATGAGCAGTTCTTC
NA,13,TRBV5-1,TRBJ2-5,NA,CASSLEGGETQYF,TGCGCCAGCAGCTTGGAGGGAGGAGAGACCCAGTACTTC
NA,14,TRBV2,TRBJ1-4,NA,CASSEVAANEKLFF,TGTGCCAGCAGTGAAGTGGCGGCTAATGAAAAACTGTTTTTT
NA,15,TRBV2,TRBJ2-3,NA,CASSPQGFNTDTQYF,TGTGCCAGCAGTCCTCAGGGCTTCAACACAGATACGCAGTATTTT
NA,13,TRBV19,TRBJ1-1,NA,CASSLNSETEAFF,TGTGCCAGTAGTCTGAATTCGGAGACTGAAGCTTTCTTT
once,14,TRBV5-4,TRBJ1-2,NA,CASIRGGGNYGYTF,TGTGCCAGCATCCGAGGGGGGGGAAACTATGGCTACACCTTC
NA,15,TRBV9,TRBJ2-3,NA,CASSVAGSKGDTQYF,TGTGCCAGCAGCGTAGCGGGGAGTAAAGGGGATACGCAGTATTTT
NA,16,TRBV5-4,TRBJ2-6,NA,CASSFFRNSGANVLTF,TGTGCCAGCAGCTTTTTCCGAAACTCTGGGGCCAACGTCCTGACTTTC
NA,13,TRBV27,TRBJ2-7,NA,CASSRSSTGDVYF,TGTGCCAGCAGTCGATCGTCCACCGGAGACGTATACTTC
NA,16,TRBV10-3,TRBJ1-4,NA,CAISDAGGATNEKLFF,TGTGCCATCAGTGATGCCGGGGGGGCAACTAATGAAAAACTGTTTTTT
NA,12,TRBV10-3,TRBJ2-7,NA,CAISEHTYEQYF,TGTGCCATCAGTGAACATACCTACGAGCAGTACTTC
NA,13,TRBV5-4,TRBJ2-5,TRBD1,CASSTYRGETQYF,TGTGCCAGCAGCACTTACAGGGGAGAGACCCAGTACTTC
NA,13,TRBV2,TRBJ2-5,NA,CASRGEMGETQYF,TGTGCCAGCAGAGGGGAGATGGGAGAGACCCAGTACTTC
NA,14,TRBV14,TRBJ2-6,NA,CASSLGTGSGVLTF,TGTGCCAGCAGCCTTGGAACGGGGTCAGGCGTCCTGACTTTC
NA,15,TRBV5-1,TRBJ1-5,TRBD1,CASSPSGQGYQPQHF,TGCGCCAGCAGCCCGTCGGGACAGGGATATCAGCCCCAGCATTTT
NA,15,TRBV27,TRBJ2-7,NA,CASSLQRLDSYEQYF,TGTGCCAGCAGTTTACAGAGGCTAGACTCCTACGAGCAGTACTTC
NA,11,TRBV2,TRBJ2-7,NA,CASSTRNEQYF,TGTGCCAGCAGTACGAGGAACGAGCAGTACTTC
NA,13,TRBV7-2,TRBJ2-3,NA,CASSLPGGDTQYF,TGTGCCAGCAGCTTGCCAGGAGGAGATACGCAGTATTTT
NA,15,TRBV18,TRBJ1-5,NA,CASSPSGLSNQPQHF,TGTGCCAGCTCACCGTCGGGGCTTAGCAATCAGCCCCAGCATTTT
NA,14,TRBV5-7,TRBJ1-2,TRBD1,CASSSSGQTYGYTF,TGTGCCAGCAGCTCGTCGGGACAGACCTATGGCTACACCTTC
NA,14,TRBV5-6,TRBJ2-2,TRBD2,CASSLWTRTGELFF,TGTGCCAGCAGCTTGTGGACTAGAACCGGGGAGCTGTTTTTT
few,14,TRBV28,TRBJ2-7,NA,CASRTHSGSYEQYF,TGTGCCAGCCGCACCCATAGCGGTTCCTACGAGCAGTACTTC
NA,17,TRBV7-5,TRBJ1-2,NA,CVRSPNGFEGEGYGYTF,TGTGTCAGAAGCCCAAACGGGTTCGAGGGAGAAGGGTATGGCTACACCTTC
few,17,TRBV4-1,TRBJ2-7,TRBD1,CASSQGTGTGRGYEQYF,TGCGCCAGCAGCCAAGGAACCGGGACAGGGAGGGGCTACGAGCAGTACTTC
once,16,TRBV11-3,TRBJ2-2,TRBD2,CASSLGLAANTGELFF,TGTGCCAGCAGCCTCGGACTAGCTGCCAACACCGGGGAGCTGTTTTTT
NA,15,TRBV7-2,TRBJ2-7,TRBD2,CASSHGGDLAYGQYF,TGTGCCAGCAGCCATGGGGGGGACTTGGCGTACGGACAGTACTTC
NA,14,TRBV6-6,TRBJ1-2,NA,CASSPRGVARGYTF,TGTGCCAGCAGTCCCCGCGGAGTCGCTAGGGGCTACACCTTC
NA,14,TRBV6-5,TRBJ2-7,TRBD1,CASSRTGGGYEQYF,TGTGCCAGCAGTCGCACAGGGGGCGGGTACGAGCAGTACTTC
once,15,TRBV5-1,TRBJ2-5,TRBD2,CASSVRLAGEETQYF,TGCGCCAGCAGCGTCCGACTAGCGGGAGAAGAGACCCAGTACTTC
once,14,TRBV9,TRBJ1-2,NA,CASSVESGALGYTF,TGTGCCAGCAGCGTAGAATCGGGGGCTCTTGGCTACACCTTC
few,16,TRBV30,TRBJ1-5,TRBD1,CAWSQLGQGEAQPQHF,TGTGCCTGGAGTCAGCTCGGACAGGGGGAAGCTCAGCCCCAGCATTTT
NA,16,TRBV5-1,TRBJ2-3,NA,CASSLSELAGTDTQYF,TGCGCCAGCAGCCTATCCGAACTAGCCGGCACAGATACGCAGTATTTT
NA,15,TRBV5-5,TRBJ2-5,NA,CASSLRPAGQETQYF,TGTGCCAGCAGCTTGCGGCCCGCGGGCCAAGAGACCCAGTACTTC